Shown below are 20 T cell receptor beta chains from a single sample sequenced in a study of blood T cell repertoires in COVID-19 (dated by TCRdb to the early 2020s). Library preparation was by the immunoSEQ multiplex PCR assay. Imported from immuneACCESS, the table was reduced by TCRdb to in-frame sequences with V and J called. These copies leave out some clones; in studies compared against another copy, an unresolved V gene accounts for under half, and the cause of the remainder is not known. The sample records over 100,000 clones, approximately 92% of which are singletons. The ten largest clones add up to roughly 4.5% of the sample. Sequencing was carried out using peripheral blood. The receptors were gathered from a man aged 18 to 30 with acute or convalescent COVID-19.

In its sample, this clone was seen once. The J gene is TRBJ1-2, the V gene TRBV3-1 (or the pseudogene TRBV3-2), with D unclear. In germline, CDR1 is LGHDT, CDR2 YNNKEL (reference sequence). The V end was cut by 6 bases, the J end by 5 bases, with 10 bases between. The CDR3 is 12 amino acids. The CDR3 loop is CASSLTGYGYTF. For the CDR3, the DNA is TGTGCCAGCAGTCTGACGGGGTATGGCTACACCTTC.

The chain links TRBV25-1 to TRBJ2-1; 8 bases fit TRBD2. The CDR3 has 17 residues. The V gene's germline CDR1 is MGHDK and CDR2 SYGVNS. The J segment lost 5 bases and the V segment lost 6 bases, leaving 15 bases of the junction unmatched. In nucleotides, the CDR3 is TGTGCCAGCAGCATGATCCCGGAGCGGGAGACGGACAATGAGCAGTTCTTC. Translating it yields CASSMIPERETDNEQFF.

In this sample, this clone turned up once. CDR3 nucleotides: TGTGCCAGCAGCTTGGGAGTCCCTACCAACGGGGAGCTGTTTTTT. Its translation is CASSLGVPTNGELFF. This chain connects TRBV5-4 to TRBJ2-2, with D uncertain. CDR1 and CDR2 from the germline V gene are SGHNT and YYREEE (reference sequence). The CDR3 runs 15 residues. The V end was cut by 0 bases, the J end by 7 bases, with 13 bases between.

The chain carries TRBV10-1 and TRBJ2-7; D gene ambiguous. Germline V gene sequence: CDR1 WNHNN, CDR2 SYGVQD (reference sequence). V lost 3 bases and J lost 1, with 10 bases in between. The CDR3 spans 14 residues. The CDR3 region has the DNA TGCGCCAGCAGTGACGCGTACAGTTCCTACGAGCAGTACTTC. Translated, it gives CASSDAYSSYEQYF.

The chain combines TRBV5-5 with TRBJ1-1; no definite D call. Trimming cost V 5 bases and J 1 base, with 9 bases left between them. This CDR3 is 13 amino acids long. CDR1 SGHKS and CDR2 YYEKEE come from the germline V gene (reference sequence). The DNA of the CDR3 is TGTGCCAGCAGGCGTTCCGAGAACACTGAAGCTTTCTTT. Translating it yields CASRRSENTEAFF.

CDR3 residues: CASSESVDRAYNEQFF. Here the CDR3 DNA reads TGCGCCAGCAGTGAGTCTGTCGACAGGGCCTACAATGAGCAGTTCTTC. This chain joins TRBV10-1 and TRBJ2-1; 7 bases agree with TRBD1. The germline CDR1 and CDR2 sequences are WNHNN and SYGVQD (reference sequence). This CDR3 contains 16 residues. V dropped 0 bases and J dropped 2; count of bases not matched to a gene: 4.

This chain connects TRBV5-4 to TRBJ2-3, with a possible D match to TRBD2 (6 bases). V was clipped by 6 bases and J by 3 bases, with 20 bases between them. The germline V gene has CDR1 SGHNT and CDR2 YYREEE (reference sequence). The CDR3 contains 16 residues. CDR3 DNA sequence: TGTGCCAGCACCCCTGATCCAGGGAGGTTTACAGATACGCAGTATTTT. Protein product: CASTPDPGRFTDTQYF.

This chain uses TRBV5-4 with TRBJ1-1; no firm D call. Deletions cut 2 bases from V and 5 bases from J, with 13 bases between. CDR3 length: 14 amino acids. The germline gives CDR1 SGHNT, CDR2 YYREEE (reference sequence). CDR3 sequence: CASSLTGPGTEAFF. The CDR3 DNA follows: TGTGCCAGCAGCTTAACGGGCCCGGGGACTGAAGCTTTCTTT.

J is TRBJ1-1 and V is TRBV11-2, with unresolved D. Deletions cut 8 bases from V and 0 bases from J, with 19 bases between. The CDR3 covers 16 residues. Germline V CDR1 and CDR2: SGHAT, FQNNGV. The CDR3 reads CASLPTLTRVNTEAFF. The CDR3 DNA is TGTGCCAGCCTCCCAACCCTTACTCGGGTGAACACTGAAGCTTTCTTT.

The CDR3, as DNA: TGTGCCAGCAGCCGCGGACTAGCGGGAGCCGGGGATACGCAGTATTTT. Its protein product is CASSRGLAGAGDTQYF. J is TRBJ2-3 and V is TRBV5-8; 13 bases are a match to TRBD2. The germline V gene has CDR1 SGHTS and CDR2 YDEGEE. Trimming cost V 4 bases and J 6 bases; bases outside gene matches: 8. The CDR3 spans 16 residues.

The chain couples TRBV29-1 to TRBJ1-2; D call uncertain. Germline CDR1 and CDR2: SQVTM and ANQGSEA. The CDR3 has 11 residues. Trimming cost V 3 bases and J 5 bases, with 7 bases left between them. The CDR3 nucleotides are TGCAGCGTTGATTCCGGTTATGGCTACACCTTC. As protein: CSVDSGYGYTF.

The CDR3 reads CASSSPGQGADEQFF. CDR3 nucleotides: TGTGCCAGTAGTTCACCGGGACAGGGGGCCGATGAGCAGTTCTTC. The J gene is TRBJ2-1, the V gene TRBV19; TRBD1 aligns across 12 bases. The trim removed 5 bases at V and 8 bases at J, leaving 7 bases unmatched. Germline V gene data show CDR1 as LNHDA and CDR2 as SQIVND (reference sequence). The CDR3 has 15 amino acids.

The chain employs TRBV5-6 and TRBJ2-5; possible D gene TRBD1, 5 bases. The germline CDR1 and CDR2 sequences are SGHDT and YYEEEE. This CDR3 has 15 amino acids. The V gene lost 6 bases and the J gene lost 9 bases, with 24 bases spanning the gap. The CDR3 region has the DNA TGTGCCAGCACCTACTGGTTTAGGGGATCTGGGTCCCAGTACTTC. Encoded protein: CASTYWFRGSGSQYF.

V and J are TRBV27 and TRBJ1-3, with 7 bases matching TRBD1. V lost 5 bases to trimming and J lost 4 bases; unmatched junction nucleotides: 5. Looked up from germline, CDR1 is MNHEY and CDR2 is SMNVEV (reference sequence). The CDR3 is 14 amino acids. CDR3 loop: CASSPRDRGNTIYF. The CDR3 DNA reads TGTGCCAGCAGTCCTAGGGACAGAGGAAACACCATATATTTT.

This chain connects TRBV14 to TRBJ1-2; maybe TRBD1 (5 bases). CDR3 size: 14 residues. The V gene's germline CDR1 is SGHDN and CDR2 FVKESK. The germline V and J ends were trimmed by 4 bases and 6 bases, with 15 bases remaining between them. The CDR3 is CASSRDGGWNGYTF. The CDR3 nucleotides are TGTGCCAGCAGCCGAGACGGGGGATGGAATGGCTACACCTTC.

The chain recombines TRBV7-8 with TRBJ2-2, with a possible D match to TRBD1 (7 bases). Between the trimmed V and J ends, which lost 8 bases and 6 bases, there was a span of 13 bases. The CDR3 runs 13 residues. Germline assignment: CDR1 SGHVS and CDR2 FQNEAQ. CDR3 sequence reads: CASLGGGAGELFF. The DNA of the CDR3 is TGTGCCAGCTTAGGAGGGGGCGCCGGGGAGCTGTTTTTT.

In the case of this clone: An end of the junction differs from the germline gene, which may be a read error. The gene calls are TRBV9 and TRBJ1-1, with D possibly TRBD1 on 6 matching bases. Germline CDR1 is SGDLS and CDR2 is YYNGEE. This CDR3 comprises 15 residues. In nucleotides, the CDR3 is TGTGCCAGCAGCGAACGGGGGGCGCCAGCGGAACGAGGGGGTTTT. This codes for CASSERGAPAERGGF.

The chain has TRBV27 and TRBJ1-6; weak D call: TRBD1 (6 bases). Looked up from germline, CDR1 is MNHEY and CDR2 is SMNVEV (reference sequence). V was trimmed by 5 bases and J by 4 bases, leaving 18 bases between them. The CDR3 runs to 17 residues. The DNA for the CDR3 is TGTGCCAGCAGTCCCCCCGCCGGGACACTTTATAATTCACCCCTCCACTTT. This sequence encodes CASSPPAGTLYNSPLHF.

This clone was detected only once. The chain has TRBV2 and TRBJ2-1; D may be TRBD1 (6 bases). The V gene lost 5 bases and the J gene lost 6 bases, with 17 bases spanning the gap. Germline lookup yields CDR1 SNHLY and CDR2 FYNNEI. CDR3 length: 15 amino acids. The CDR3, as DNA: TGTGCCAGCAGTCCAGACAGGTATTTGGGCAATGAGCAGTTCTTC. This gives the protein CASSPDRYLGNEQFF.

V gene TRBV3-1 (or the pseudogene TRBV3-2) combines with J gene TRBJ1-1; 8 bases align to TRBD1. The V gene end was trimmed by 5 bases and the J gene end by 11 bases; junction bases not matched to a gene: 7. Germline V gene sequence: CDR1 LGHDT, CDR2 YNNKEL (reference sequence). There are 12 residues in the CDR3. The CDR3 loop reads CASSYSTGAAFF. CDR3 DNA sequence: TGTGCCAGCAGCTACTCGACAGGGGCGGCTTTCTTT.